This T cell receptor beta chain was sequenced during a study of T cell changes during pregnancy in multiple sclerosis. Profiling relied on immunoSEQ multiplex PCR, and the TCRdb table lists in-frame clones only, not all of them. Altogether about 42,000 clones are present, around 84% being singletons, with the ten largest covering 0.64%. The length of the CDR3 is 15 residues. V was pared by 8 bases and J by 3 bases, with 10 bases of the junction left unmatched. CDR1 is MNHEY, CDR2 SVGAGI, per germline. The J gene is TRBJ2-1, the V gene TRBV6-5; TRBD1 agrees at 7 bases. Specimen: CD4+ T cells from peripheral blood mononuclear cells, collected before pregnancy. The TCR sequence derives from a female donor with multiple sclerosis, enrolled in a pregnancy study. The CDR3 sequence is CASSGAAGGYNEQFF. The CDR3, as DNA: TGTGCCAGCTCTGGCGCGGCAGGGGGCTACAATGAGCAGTTCTTC.